What follows describes a single T cell receptor beta chain. This sample is drawn from a study of blood T cell repertoires in COVID-19. Background on the study: Whether acute or convalescent, the COVID-19 samples came from the United States, Italy and Spain. PBMCs, B-cell-depleted T cells, or T cells were the source of the cDNA or gDNA that made up the material.

V lost 5 bases to trimming and J lost 4 bases, with 13 bases between them. CDR3 length: 13 amino acids. The V gene's germline CDR1 is SGDLS and CDR2 YYNGEE. How the authors handled the data: It was from reference gene primer amplification that nucleated cell counts were estimated. This table comes from immunoSEQ multiplex PCR, and its TCRdb copy is limited to in-frame clones, with some not included. That table is the source of V, J and clone size, and D and trimming were worked out from the DNA. Of 150,000 to 200,000 clones in the sample, 88% were seen once. The TCR comes from a middle-aged man with active or convalescent COVID-19. The chain links TRBV9 to TRBJ2-7; D perhaps matches TRBD1 (5 bases). What was sequenced was peripheral blood. The CDR3 is CASSRGFGYEQYF. In nucleotides, the CDR3 is TGTGCCAGCAGTAGGGGATTTGGATACGAGCAGTACTTC. The whole variable domain, remainder taken from reference TRBV9 and TRBJ2-7, is DSGVTQTPKHLITATGQRVTLRCSPRSGDLSVYWYQQSLDQGLQFLIQYYNGEERAKGNILERFSAQQFPDLHSELNLSSLELGDSALYFCASSRGFGYEQYFGPGTRLTVT.